This T cell receptor (beta chain) derives from a study of blood T cell repertoires in COVID-19. On the study more broadly: The United States, Italy and Spain supplied acute and convalescent COVID-19 samples.

Per the authors' pipeline: Amplification of reference gene primers provided the estimated nucleated cell counts. Repertoires were generated with immunoSEQ multiplex PCR, while TCRdb's copy carries only in-frame clones and drops some. The DNA gave D and trimming, while V, J and clone size come from that table. The sample lists a few hundred thousand clones; approximately 88% were seen once. Those enrolled in Seattle joined during active infection and were followed longitudinally afterward. J was trimmed by 8 bases and V by 7 bases; bases with no gene match: 12. The CDR3 has 15 amino acids. CDR1 and CDR2 (germline): MNHEY, SVGAGI.

Sequencing used peripheral blood. The chain recombines TRBV6-5 with TRBJ2-2; TRBD1 matches 8 bases. This receptor was identified in a woman in her 30s with COVID-19, enrolled during active disease. CDR3: CASTTDRVARGELFF. CDR3 nucleotide sequence: TGTGCCAGCACCACGGACAGGGTGGCTAGGGGGGAGCTGTTTTTT.